Following are 9 T cell receptor beta chains from one sample sequenced in a study of vaccination effects on CD4 cells after COVID-19. No antigen is known for these receptors. Here immunoSEQ multiplex PCR was the method, and the copy in TCRdb shows in-frame clones only, minus some. The sample has around 81,000 clones, about three quarters seen once. Before sequencing, viral peptide pools were used by the ViraFEST assay to expand antigen-specific CD4+ T cells. Subsequent to a culture period of about ten days, CD4+ T cells were isolated. Participants each got two BNT162b2 or mRNA-1273 vaccine doses. The source material was CD4+ T cells from PBMCs cultured with HCoV-OC43 spike peptides, sampled after COVID-19 vaccination. Documented subset: HCoV-OC43 spike overlapping peptide pool stimulation. Receptors originate from a human donor who received a COVID-19 vaccine.

This clone occurred a few times. The rearrangement uses TRBV18 and TRBJ2-7, with D unresolved. Germline CDR1 KGHSH, CDR2 LQKENI. Trimming pared 1 base from V and 0 bases from J, leaving 13 bases between. The CDR3 spans 16 residues. CDR3 region: CASSPRVAGVSYEQYV. CDR3 nucleotides: TGTGCCAGCTCACCACGGGTTGCAGGAGTCTCCTACGAGCAGTACGTC.

V usage is TRBV12-3 or TRBV12-4 and J usage is TRBJ2-7, with a tentative D call TRBD2 (6 bases). The length of the CDR3 is 12 residues. V lost 5 bases, J lost 6 bases, and 11 bases lay in between. The CDR3 loop is CASSTGRGEQYV. The CDR3 DNA is TGTGCCAGCAGTACCGGGAGAGGCGAGCAGTACGTC.

V is TRBV7-2 and J is TRBJ2-3, with D perhaps TRBD2 (7 bases). V lost 5 bases, J lost 4 bases, and 19 bases lay in between. The CDR3 has 16 amino acids. CDR1 is SGHTA, CDR2 FQGNSA, per germline. The DNA of the CDR3 is TGTGCCAGCAGCGTTGTGGGGGGGGCGTCGGCAGATACGCAGTATTTT. It is translated as CASSVVGGASADTQYF. Filled out from reference TRBV7-2 and TRBJ2-3, the complete variable domain reads GAGVSQSPSNKVTEKGKDVELRCDPISGHTALYWYRQSLGQGLEFLIYFQGNSAPDKSGLPSDRFSAERTGGSVSTLTIQRTQQEDSAVYLCASSVVGGASADTQYFGPGTRLTVL.

The rearrangement links TRBV10-3 to TRBJ2-7; unclear D gene. The CDR3 totals 12 residues. V was cut by 2 bases and J by 4 bases, with 6 bases left in between. CDR1 and CDR2 from the germline V gene are ENHRY and SYGVKD. CDR3 in amino acids: CAISEALYEQYV. The CDR3 coding sequence is TGTGCCATCAGTGAGGCCCTATACGAGCAGTACGTC.

The chain is built from TRBV5-5 and TRBJ1-5; D is ambiguous. Trimming stripped 4 bases from V and 2 bases from J, with 16 bases between. Germline assignment: CDR1 SGHKS and CDR2 YYEKEE (reference sequence). The CDR3 length is 16 residues. CDR3: CASSHLPVVGNQPQHF. Written as DNA, the CDR3 is TGTGCCAGCAGCCATTTACCAGTTGTGGGCAATCAGCCCCAGCATTTT.

The gene calls are TRBV6-5 and TRBJ2-1; D remains ambiguous. CDR3 size: 12 residues. V was cut by 6 bases and J by 8 bases, with 11 bases left in between. Germline lookup yields CDR1 MNHEY and CDR2 SVGAGI. CDR3: CASRGFMDEQFF. CDR3 bases: TGTGCCAGCAGGGGGTTTATGGATGAGCAGTTCTTC.

This clone was counted between two and nine times. V and J are TRBV19 and TRBJ2-7; 9 bases fit TRBD2. The CDR3 has 15 amino acids. Germline assignment: CDR1 LNHDA and CDR2 SQIVND (reference sequence). J gave up 2 bases and V 4 bases, and 6 bases lay outside the gene matches. CDR3 sequence: CASSRSGGPTYEQYV. CDR3 in DNA: TGTGCCAGTAGTAGAAGCGGGGGGCCTACCTACGAGCAGTACGTC.

The chain links TRBV24-1 to TRBJ2-1; D gene unclear. V was pared by 3 bases and J by 0 bases, with 11 bases between. Per the germline V gene, CDR1 is KGHDR and CDR2 is SFDVKD. The CDR3 sequence is 16 residues long. The CDR3 DNA sequence: TGTGCCACCAGTGATCCCTCTATCAGCTCCTACAATGAGCAGTTCTTC. It encodes CATSDPSISSYNEQFF.

This sequence joins TRBV5-4 and TRBJ1-4; D possibly corresponds to TRBD1 (6 bases). V lost 4 bases and J lost 2, with 9 bases in between. The V gene's germline CDR1 is SGHNT and CDR2 YYREEE (reference sequence). The CDR3 runs 14 residues. CDR3 protein: CASSVDSTNEKLFF. DNA for the CDR3: TGTGCCAGCAGCGTGGACAGTACTAATGAAAAACTGTTTTTT.